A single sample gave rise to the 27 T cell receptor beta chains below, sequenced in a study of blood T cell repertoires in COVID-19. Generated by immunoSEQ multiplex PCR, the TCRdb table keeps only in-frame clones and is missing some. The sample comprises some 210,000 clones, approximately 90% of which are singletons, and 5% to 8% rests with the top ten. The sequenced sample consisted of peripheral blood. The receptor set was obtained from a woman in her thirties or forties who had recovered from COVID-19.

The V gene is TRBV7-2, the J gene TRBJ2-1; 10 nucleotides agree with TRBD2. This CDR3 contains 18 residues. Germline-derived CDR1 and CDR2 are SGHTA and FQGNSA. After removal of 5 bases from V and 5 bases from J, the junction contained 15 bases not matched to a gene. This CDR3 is CASSRALAGAVMNNEQFF. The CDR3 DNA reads TGTGCCAGCAGCCGGGCGCTAGCGGGAGCGGTTATGAACAATGAGCAGTTCTTC.

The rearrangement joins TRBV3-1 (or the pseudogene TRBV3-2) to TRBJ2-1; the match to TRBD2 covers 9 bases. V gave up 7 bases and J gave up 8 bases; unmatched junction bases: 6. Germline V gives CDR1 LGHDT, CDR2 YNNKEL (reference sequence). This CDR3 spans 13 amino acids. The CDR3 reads CASTGTSSYEQFF. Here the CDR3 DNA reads TGTGCCAGCACCGGGACTAGCTCTTATGAGCAGTTCTTC.

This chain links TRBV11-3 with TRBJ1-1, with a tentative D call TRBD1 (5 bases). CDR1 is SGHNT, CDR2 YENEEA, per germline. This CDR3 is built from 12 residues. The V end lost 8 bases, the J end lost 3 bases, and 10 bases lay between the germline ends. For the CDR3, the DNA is TGTGCCAGCCAGGGTTTTGACACTGAAGCTTTCTTT. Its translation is CASQGFDTEAFF.

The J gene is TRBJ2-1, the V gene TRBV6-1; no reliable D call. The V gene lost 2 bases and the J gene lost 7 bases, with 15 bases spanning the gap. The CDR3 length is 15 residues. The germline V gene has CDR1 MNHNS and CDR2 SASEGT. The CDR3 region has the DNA TGTGCCAGCAGTGAAAATCGCTGGGCTATTAATGAGCAGTTCTTC. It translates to CASSENRWAINEQFF.

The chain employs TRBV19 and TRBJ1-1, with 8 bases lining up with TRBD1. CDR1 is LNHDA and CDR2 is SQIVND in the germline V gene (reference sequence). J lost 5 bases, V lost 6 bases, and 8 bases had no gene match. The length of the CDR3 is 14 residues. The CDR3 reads CASSKDRVATEAFF. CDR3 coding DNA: TGTGCCAGTAGCAAGGACAGGGTGGCTACTGAAGCTTTCTTT.

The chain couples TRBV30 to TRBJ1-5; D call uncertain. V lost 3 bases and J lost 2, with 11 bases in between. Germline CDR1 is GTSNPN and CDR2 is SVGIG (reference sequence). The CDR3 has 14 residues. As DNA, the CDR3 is TGTGCCTGGAGCCCGAGGGCCGGCAATCAGCCCCAGCATTTT. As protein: CAWSPRAGNQPQHF. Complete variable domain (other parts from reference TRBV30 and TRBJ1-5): SQTIHQWPATLVQPVGSPLSLECTVEGTSNPNLYWYRQAAGRGLQLLFYSVGIGQISSEVPQNLSASRPQDRQFILSSKKLLLSDSGFYLCAWSPRAGNQPQHFGDGTRLSIL.

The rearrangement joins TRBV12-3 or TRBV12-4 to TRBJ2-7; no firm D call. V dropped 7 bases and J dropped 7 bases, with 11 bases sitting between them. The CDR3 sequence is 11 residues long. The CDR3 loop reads CASTKSREQYF. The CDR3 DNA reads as TGTGCCAGCACCAAATCGCGGGAGCAGTACTTC.

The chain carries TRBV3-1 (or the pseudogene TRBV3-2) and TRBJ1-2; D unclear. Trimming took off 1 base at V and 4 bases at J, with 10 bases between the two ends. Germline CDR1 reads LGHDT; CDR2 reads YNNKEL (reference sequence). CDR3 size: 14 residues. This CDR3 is CASSQVGEVYGYTF. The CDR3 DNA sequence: TGTGCCAGCAGCCAAGTCGGTGAAGTCTATGGCTACACCTTC.

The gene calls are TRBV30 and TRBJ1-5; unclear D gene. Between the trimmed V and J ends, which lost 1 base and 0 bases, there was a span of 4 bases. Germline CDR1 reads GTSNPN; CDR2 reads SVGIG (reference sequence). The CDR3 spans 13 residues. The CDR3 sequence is CAWSGDSNQPQHF. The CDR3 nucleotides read TGTGCCTGGAGTGGAGATAGCAATCAGCCCCAGCATTTT. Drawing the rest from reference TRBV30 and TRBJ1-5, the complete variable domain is SQTIHQWPATLVQPVGSPLSLECTVEGTSNPNLYWYRQAAGRGLQLLFYSVGIGQISSEVPQNLSASRPQDRQFILSSKKLLLSDSGFYLCAWSGDSNQPQHFGDGTRLSIL.

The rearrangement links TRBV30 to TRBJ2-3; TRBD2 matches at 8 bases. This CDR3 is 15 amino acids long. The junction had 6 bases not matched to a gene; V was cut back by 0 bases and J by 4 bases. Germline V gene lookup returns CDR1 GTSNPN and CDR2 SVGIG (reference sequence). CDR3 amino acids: CAWSVPAGVPDTQYF. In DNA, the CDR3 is TGTGCCTGGAGTGTTCCAGCGGGAGTTCCAGATACGCAGTATTTT.

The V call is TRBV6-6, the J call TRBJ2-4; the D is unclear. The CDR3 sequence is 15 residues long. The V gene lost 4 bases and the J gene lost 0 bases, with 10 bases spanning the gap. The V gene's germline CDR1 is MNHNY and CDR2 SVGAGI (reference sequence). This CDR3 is CASSSSVLAKNIQYF. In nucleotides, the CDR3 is TGTGCCAGCAGTTCGTCAGTTTTAGCCAAAAACATTCAGTACTTC.

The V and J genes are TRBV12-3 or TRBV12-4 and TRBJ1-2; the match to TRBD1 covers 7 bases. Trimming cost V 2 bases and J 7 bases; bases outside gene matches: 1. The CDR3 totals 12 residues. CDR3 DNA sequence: TGTGCCAGCAGTTTACAGGGGGGTGGCTACACCTTC. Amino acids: CASSLQGGGYTF.

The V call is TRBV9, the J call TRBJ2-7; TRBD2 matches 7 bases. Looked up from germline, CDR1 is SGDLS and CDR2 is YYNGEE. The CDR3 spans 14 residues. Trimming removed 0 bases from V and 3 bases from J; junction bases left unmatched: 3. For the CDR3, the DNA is TGTGCCAGCAGCGTAGGCCTAGCGGACTACGAGCAGTACTTC. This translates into CASSVGLADYEQYF. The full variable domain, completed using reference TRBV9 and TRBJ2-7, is DSGVTQTPKHLITATGQRVTLRCSPRSGDLSVYWYQQSLDQGLQFLIQYYNGEERAKGNILERFSAQQFPDLHSELNLSSLELGDSALYFCASSVGLADYEQYFGPGTRLTVT.

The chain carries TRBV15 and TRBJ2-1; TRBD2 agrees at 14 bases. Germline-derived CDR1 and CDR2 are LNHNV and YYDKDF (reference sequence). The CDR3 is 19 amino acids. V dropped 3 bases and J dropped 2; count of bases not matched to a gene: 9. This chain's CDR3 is CATSSPGTSGSVTYNEQFF. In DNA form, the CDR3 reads TGTGCCACCAGCAGCCCCGGGACTAGCGGGAGTGTAACCTACAATGAGCAGTTCTTC.

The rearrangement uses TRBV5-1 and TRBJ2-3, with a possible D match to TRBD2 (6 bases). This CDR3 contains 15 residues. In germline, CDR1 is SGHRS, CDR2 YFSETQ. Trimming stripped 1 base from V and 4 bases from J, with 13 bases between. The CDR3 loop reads CASSLRVGGADTQYF. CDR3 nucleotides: TGCGCCAGCAGCTTGCGGGTCGGGGGTGCAGATACGCAGTATTTT. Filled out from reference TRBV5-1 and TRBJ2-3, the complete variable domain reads KAGVTQTPRYLIKTRGQQVTLSCSPISGHRSVSWYQQTPGQGLQFLFEYFSETQRNKGNFPGRFSGRQFSNSRSEMNVSTLELGDSALYLCASSLRVGGADTQYFGPGTRLTVL.

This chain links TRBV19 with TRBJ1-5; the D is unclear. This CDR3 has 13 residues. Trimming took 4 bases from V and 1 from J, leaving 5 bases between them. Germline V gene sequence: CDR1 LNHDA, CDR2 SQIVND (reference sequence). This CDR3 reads CASSTVSNQPQHF. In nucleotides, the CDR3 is TGTGCCAGTAGTACCGTAAGCAATCAGCCCCAGCATTTT.

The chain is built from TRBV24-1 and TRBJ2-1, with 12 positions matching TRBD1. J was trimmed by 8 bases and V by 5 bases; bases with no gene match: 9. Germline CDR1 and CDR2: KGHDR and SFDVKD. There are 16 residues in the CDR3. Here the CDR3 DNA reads TGTGCCACCAGTGGAGGGACAGGGGGCTCCCCGGATGAGCAGTTCTTC. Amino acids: CATSGGTGGSPDEQFF.

The CDR3 loop is CASSSTGQLNTEAFF. CDR3 sequence (DNA): TGTGCCAGCAGCTCCACGGGACAGTTGAACACTGAAGCTTTCTTT. The chain is built from TRBV5-4 and TRBJ1-1; 7 bases match TRBD1. CDR3 size: 15 residues. V lost 3 bases to trimming and J lost 0 bases; unmatched junction nucleotides: 5. Germline CDR1 is SGHNT and CDR2 is YYREEE (reference sequence).

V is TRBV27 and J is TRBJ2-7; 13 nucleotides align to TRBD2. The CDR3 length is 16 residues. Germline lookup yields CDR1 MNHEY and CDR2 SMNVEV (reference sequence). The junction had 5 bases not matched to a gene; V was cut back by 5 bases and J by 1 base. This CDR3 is CASSPGLAGASYEQYF. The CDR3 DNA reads TGTGCCAGCAGTCCCGGACTAGCGGGAGCTTCCTACGAGCAGTACTTC.

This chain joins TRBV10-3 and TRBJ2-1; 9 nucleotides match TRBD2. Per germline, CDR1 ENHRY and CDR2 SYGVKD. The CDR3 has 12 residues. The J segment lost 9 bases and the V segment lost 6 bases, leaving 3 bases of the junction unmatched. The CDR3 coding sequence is TGTGCCATCAGCAGGACTAGCGTTGAGCAGTTCTTC. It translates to CAISRTSVEQFF.

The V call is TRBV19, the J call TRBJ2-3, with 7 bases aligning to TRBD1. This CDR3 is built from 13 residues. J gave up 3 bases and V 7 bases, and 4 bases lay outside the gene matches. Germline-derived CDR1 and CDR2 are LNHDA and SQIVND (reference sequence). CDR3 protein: CASKGRGTDTQYF. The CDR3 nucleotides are TGTGCCAGTAAGGGCAGGGGGACAGATACGCAGTATTTT.

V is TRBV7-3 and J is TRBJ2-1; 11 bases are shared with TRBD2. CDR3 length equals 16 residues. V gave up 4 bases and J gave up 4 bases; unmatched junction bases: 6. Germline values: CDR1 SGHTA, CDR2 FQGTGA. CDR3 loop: CASSSGTSGSYNEQFF. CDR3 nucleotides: TGTGCCAGCAGCTCCGGGACTAGCGGATCGTACAATGAGCAGTTCTTC.

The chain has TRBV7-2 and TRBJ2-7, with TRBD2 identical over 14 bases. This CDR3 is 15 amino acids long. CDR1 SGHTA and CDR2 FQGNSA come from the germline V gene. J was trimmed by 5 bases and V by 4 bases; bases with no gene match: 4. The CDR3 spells CASSYGTSGSDEQYF. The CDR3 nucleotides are TGTGCCAGCAGCTACGGGACTAGCGGGAGCGACGAGCAGTACTTC.

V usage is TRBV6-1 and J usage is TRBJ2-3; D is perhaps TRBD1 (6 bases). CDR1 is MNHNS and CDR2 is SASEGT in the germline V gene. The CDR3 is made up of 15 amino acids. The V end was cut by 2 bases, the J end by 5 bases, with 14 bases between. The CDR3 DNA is TGTGCCAGCAGTGAATACCGACTGACAGGAGATACGCAGTATTTT. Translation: CASSEYRLTGDTQYF.

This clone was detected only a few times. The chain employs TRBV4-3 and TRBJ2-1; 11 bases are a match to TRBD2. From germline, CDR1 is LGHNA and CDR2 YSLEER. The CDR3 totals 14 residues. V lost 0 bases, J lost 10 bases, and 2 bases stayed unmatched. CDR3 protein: CASSQDWTSGEQFF. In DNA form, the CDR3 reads TGCGCCAGCAGCCAAGATTGGACTAGCGGGGAGCAGTTCTTC.

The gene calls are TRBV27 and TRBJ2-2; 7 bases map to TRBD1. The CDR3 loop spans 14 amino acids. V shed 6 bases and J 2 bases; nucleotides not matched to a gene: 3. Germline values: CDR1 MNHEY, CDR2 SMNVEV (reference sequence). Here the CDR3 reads CASRGTVNTGELFF. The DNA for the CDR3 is TGTGCCAGCAGGGGGACAGTCAACACCGGGGAGCTGTTTTTT.

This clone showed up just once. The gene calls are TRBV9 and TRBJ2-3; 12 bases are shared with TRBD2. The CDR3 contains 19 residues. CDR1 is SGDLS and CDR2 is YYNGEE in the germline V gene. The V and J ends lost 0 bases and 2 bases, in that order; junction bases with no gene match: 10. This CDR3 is CASSVVAASGRAITDTQYF. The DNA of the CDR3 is TGTGCCAGCAGCGTAGTAGCGGCTAGCGGGAGGGCCATCACAGATACGCAGTATTTT.